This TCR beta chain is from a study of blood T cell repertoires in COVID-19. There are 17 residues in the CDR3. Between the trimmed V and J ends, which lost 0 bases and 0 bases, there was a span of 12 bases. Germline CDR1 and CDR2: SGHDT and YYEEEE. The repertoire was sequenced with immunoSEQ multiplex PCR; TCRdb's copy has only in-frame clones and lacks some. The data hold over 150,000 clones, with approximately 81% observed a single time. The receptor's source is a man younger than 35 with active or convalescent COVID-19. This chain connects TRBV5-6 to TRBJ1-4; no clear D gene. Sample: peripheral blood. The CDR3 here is CASSLAGFLSTNEKLFF. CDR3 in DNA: TGTGCCAGCAGCTTGGCCGGGTTCCTTTCAACTAATGAAAAACTGTTTTTT.